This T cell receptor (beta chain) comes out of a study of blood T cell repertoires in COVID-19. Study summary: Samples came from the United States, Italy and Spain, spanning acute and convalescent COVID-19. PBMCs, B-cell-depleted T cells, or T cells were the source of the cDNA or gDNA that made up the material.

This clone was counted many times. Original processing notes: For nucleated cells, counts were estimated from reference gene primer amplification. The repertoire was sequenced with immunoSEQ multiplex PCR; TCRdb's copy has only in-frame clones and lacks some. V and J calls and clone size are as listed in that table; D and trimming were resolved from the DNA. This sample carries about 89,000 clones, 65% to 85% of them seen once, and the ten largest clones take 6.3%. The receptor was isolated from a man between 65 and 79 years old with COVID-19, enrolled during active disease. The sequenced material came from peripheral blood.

CDR3 nucleotides: TGTGCCAGCAGTCAGGCCCTAGGGGGTGAAAAACTGTTTTTT. Translation gives CASSQALGGEKLFF. This rearrangement joins TRBV6-2 or TRBV6-3 to TRBJ1-4, with D perhaps matching TRBD1 (6 bases). The germline gives CDR1 MNHEY, CDR2 SVGEGT. Trimming removed 5 bases from V and 7 bases from J, with 14 bases in between. This CDR3 is built from 14 residues.